The 28 T cell receptor beta chains below all came from one sample that was sequenced in a study of blood T cells in healthy people across ages. The authors ran a second PCR of 7 to 11 cycles using a sample-barcoded 5' primer and a J-beta primer mix. One entry per CDR3 protein, called by TCRdb with MiXCR from the 5' RACE reads. The repertoire consists of 550,000 to 600,000 distinct CDR3 sequences, with 27% occurring once and the leading ten covering about 18%. Specimen: blood. The receptor source for this set is a woman between 65 and 79 years old in good health.

The table lists this clonotype with many counts. J is TRBJ2-7 and V is TRBV27; D is uncertain. This CDR3 has 15 residues. Looked up from germline, CDR1 is MNHEY and CDR2 is SMNVEV (reference sequence). V lost 2 bases and J lost 0, with 11 bases in between. The CDR3 protein is CASSLRPQSSYEQYF. CDR3 DNA sequence: TGTGCCAGCAGTTTAAGGCCCCAAAGCTCCTACGAGCAGTACTTC.

This clonotype has only a few counts. Here the CDR3 reads CSALTSGRLLAKNIQYF. In nucleotides, the CDR3 is TGCAGTGCCCTGACTAGCGGGAGGCTCCTAGCCAAAAACATTCAGTACTTC. The chain combines TRBV20-1 with TRBJ2-4; TRBD2 matches 13 bases. With V trimmed by 6 bases and J by 0 bases, 8 bases remained unmatched. Germline V lookup: CDR1 DFQATT, CDR2 SNEGSKA (reference sequence). This CDR3 contains 17 residues.

This clonotype was observed a few times. The chain employs TRBV18 and TRBJ2-7, with D tentatively TRBD1 or TRBD2 (5 bases each). This CDR3 region has 13 residues. V was shortened by 0 bases and J by 7 bases, with 10 bases between the two germline ends. From germline, CDR1 is KGHSH and CDR2 LQKENI. In DNA form, the CDR3 reads TGTGCCAGCTCACCACCGGGACCTGGGGAGCAGTACTTC. Protein product: CASSPPGPGEQYF.

This clonotype was counted ten times or more. The gene calls are TRBV9 and TRBJ2-5; D is perhaps TRBD2 (5 bases). The CDR3 length is 16 residues. Trimming removed 4 bases from V and 0 bases from J, with 16 bases in between. Germline loops: CDR1 SGDLS, CDR2 YYNGEE. The CDR3 sequence: CASSPSGFWDQETQYF. For the CDR3, the DNA is TGTGCCAGCAGCCCATCGGGGTTTTGGGACCAAGAGACCCAGTACTTC.

The gene calls are TRBV5-1 and TRBJ2-7; D might be TRBD2 (5 bases). In germline, CDR1 is SGHRS, CDR2 YFSETQ. V was clipped by 4 bases and J by 3 bases, with 11 bases between them. This CDR3 has 13 residues. The CDR3 DNA follows: TGCGCCAGCAGCCGCCTAGAGGGCTACGAGCAGTACTTC. Its translation: CASSRLEGYEQYF.

This clonotype came up a few times. This rearrangement joins TRBV5-1 to TRBJ2-5; 8 bases match TRBD1. There are 16 residues in the CDR3. Germline lookup yields CDR1 SGHRS and CDR2 YFSETQ. The V and J ends lost 4 bases and 4 bases, in that order; junction bases with no gene match: 12. The CDR3 sequence: CASSRGTGGGGETQYF. CDR3 DNA sequence: TGCGCCAGCAGCAGGGGGACAGGAGGAGGTGGAGAGACCCAGTACTTC.

This chain connects TRBV5-6 to TRBJ2-7; a weak D match, TRBD1 (6 bases). V lost 4 bases and J 1 base, leaving 21 bases between the germline ends. CDR1 is SGHDT, CDR2 YYEEEE, per germline. The CDR3 totals 17 residues. CDR3 region: CASSPYRLQGNSYEQYF. As DNA, the CDR3 is TGTGCCAGCAGCCCTTATAGGCTGCAGGGGAATTCCTACGAGCAGTACTTC.

This chain connects TRBV3-1 to TRBJ2-5; 9 nucleotides agree with TRBD2. The end of the DNA aligns better with TRBJ2-1, so the J call may be wrong. This CDR3 comprises 14 residues. CDR1 is LGHDT, CDR2 YNNKEL, per germline (reference sequence). The CDR3 spells CASSGRLAANEQFF. In DNA form, the CDR3 reads TGTGCCAGCAGCGGGCGACTAGCGGCCAATGAGCAGTTCTTC.

This clonotype has a handful of counts. V is TRBV4-2 and J is TRBJ2-3; 9 bases agree with TRBD2. The germline V gene encodes CDR1 LGHNA and CDR2 YNFKEQ. Germline trimming cut 0 bases from V and 8 bases from J; bases unmatched to any gene: 15. The CDR3 is 18 amino acids. CDR3 region: CASSQDGSGGPKGATQYF. As DNA, the CDR3 is TGTGCCAGCAGCCAAGATGGGAGCGGGGGGCCCAAGGGGGCTACGCAGTATTTT.

The rearrangement joins TRBV4-3 to TRBJ1-3; TRBD1 agrees at 7 bases. V shed 4 bases and J 0 bases; nucleotides not matched to a gene: 3. The CDR3 consists of 15 residues. In germline, CDR1 is LGHNA, CDR2 YSLEER. The CDR3: CASSPQGDSGNTIYF. The CDR3 coding sequence is TGCGCCAGCAGCCCCCAGGGGGACTCTGGAAACACCATATATTTT.

Comments on this clonotype: The conserved phenylalanine or tryptophan normally closing the CDR3 is absent here, so this likely arose from a read error. The V and J genes are TRBV28 and TRBJ2-7, with TRBD1 identical over 9 bases. V was clipped by 6 bases and J by 2 bases; unmatched bases: 5. Germline V gives CDR1 MDHEN, CDR2 SYDVKM. The CDR3 extends over 14 amino acids. The CDR3 loop reads CASSQTGGAYEQYL. The DNA of the CDR3 is TGTGCCAGCAGCCAGACAGGGGGTGCCTACGAGCAGTACCTC.

The gene calls are TRBV20-1 and TRBJ2-3; TRBD2 aligns across 10 bases. The length of the CDR3 is 15 residues. J gave up 2 bases and V 2 bases, and 4 bases lay outside the gene matches. Germline-derived CDR1 and CDR2 are DFQATT and SNEGSKA (reference sequence). The CDR3 DNA is TGCAGTGCTAGAAAACTAGCGGGATCCACAGATACGCAGTATTTT. Its protein is CSARKLAGSTDTQYF.

The chain employs TRBV5-1 and TRBJ1-4; D uncertain. Per the germline V gene, CDR1 is SGHRS and CDR2 is YFSETQ. This CDR3 is built from 14 residues. The V and J ends lost 4 bases and 4 bases respectively, with 11 bases between them. The DNA for the CDR3 is TGCGCCAGCAGCACCCCGAGGGATAATGAAAAACTGTTTTTT. Protein sequence: CASSTPRDNEKLFF. Supplemented by reference TRBV5-1 and TRBJ1-4, the full variable domain reads KAGVTQTPRYLIKTRGQQVTLSCSPISGHRSVSWYQQTPGQGLQFLFEYFSETQRNKGNFPGRFSGRQFSNSRSEMNVSTLELGDSALYLCASSTPRDNEKLFFGSGTQLSVL.

Comments on this clonotype: The germline gene is not matched at one end of the junction; a read error may be the cause. The chain recombines TRBV2 with TRBJ1-1, with no clear D. CDR1 and CDR2 from the germline V gene are SNHLY and FYNNEI. The CDR3 totals 12 residues. CDR3 sequence reads: CASREGYTEAFF. CDR3 DNA: TGTGCCAGCAGGGAAGGATACACTGAAGCTTTCTTT. The full variable domain, in which reference TRBV2 and TRBJ1-1 provide the parts outside the CDR3, is EPEVTQTPSHQVTQMGQEVILRCVPISNHLYFYWYRQILGQKVEFLVSFYNNEISEKSEIFDDQFSVERPDGSNFTLKIRSTKLEDSAMYFCASREGYTEAFFGQGTRLTVV.

The chain is built from TRBV20-1 and TRBJ1-1; possibly TRBD1 for D (5 bases). Germline V gene data show CDR1 as DFQATT and CDR2 as SNEGSKA (reference sequence). The CDR3 length is 13 residues. With 5 bases removed from V and 0 bases from J, the gap between germline ends came to 10 bases. The CDR3 region has the DNA TGCAGTGCTCGACGGGGGGTGAACACTGAAGCTTTCTTT. It yields the protein CSARRGVNTEAFF.

This clonotype was counted between two and nine times. The chain combines TRBV7-2 with TRBJ2-5; 11 bases match TRBD2. Germline V gene data show CDR1 as SGHTA and CDR2 as FQGNSA. The CDR3 consists of 16 residues. The V and J ends lost 5 bases and 4 bases, in that order; junction bases with no gene match: 9. The CDR3 region has the DNA TGTGCCAGCAGCAGAGGACTAGGGACTAGCGGAGAGACCCAGTACTTC. Amino acid sequence: CASSRGLGTSGETQYF.

The chain employs TRBV4-3 and TRBJ1-1; D uncertain. CDR1 and CDR2 from the germline V gene are LGHNA and YSLEER. The germline V and J ends were trimmed by 0 bases and 1 base, with 9 bases remaining between them. The length of the CDR3 is 15 residues. The CDR3 DNA reads TGCGCCAGCAGCCAAGAGAAGGGATCGAACACTGAAGCTTTCTTT. This encodes CASSQEKGSNTEAFF.

CDR3 protein: CSAGGTVNDEQFF. CDR3 sequence (DNA): TGCAGCGCTGGGGGGACAGTTAACGATGAGCAGTTCTTC. The V gene is TRBV29-1, the J gene TRBJ2-1; D perhaps matches TRBD1 (7 bases). Germline CDR1 and CDR2: SQVTM and ANQGSEA. CDR3 size: 13 residues. The V gene lost 7 bases and the J gene lost 8 bases, with 18 bases spanning the gap.

The rearrangement joins TRBV25-1 to TRBJ2-5; D might be TRBD1 (5 bases). The germline V gene has CDR1 MGHDK and CDR2 SYGVNS. Trimming took 2 bases from V and 1 from J, leaving 11 bases between them. The CDR3 runs to 15 residues. The CDR3 DNA is TGTGCCAGCAGTGAAAGCAGGGATCCCCAAGAGACCCAGTACTTC. Translating it yields CASSESRDPQETQYF.

Only a few counts were recorded for this clonotype. The chain combines TRBV4-3 with TRBJ2-5; maybe TRBD1 (7 bases). The tail of the sequence fits TRBJ2-1 better, so the J call may be wrong. Looked up from germline, CDR1 is LGHNA and CDR2 is YSLEER. CDR3 size: 15 residues. In DNA form, the CDR3 reads TGCGCCAGCAGCCAAGAAGGAGGGGGCCGGAATGAGCAGTTCTTC. Translating gives CASSQEGGGRNEQFF.

This clonotype has a handful of counts. The chain joins TRBV6-5 to TRBJ1-3; a possible D gene is TRBD1 (6 bases). Trimming removed 0 bases at V and 0 bases at J, with 12 bases between. The CDR3 extends over 17 amino acids. Germline V gives CDR1 MNHEY, CDR2 SVGAGI. The CDR3, as DNA: TGTGCCAGCAGTTACTCCACGGACAGAGTCTCTGGAAACACCATATATTTT. Translated: CASSYSTDRVSGNTIYF.

The chain couples TRBV6-2 or TRBV6-3 to TRBJ2-7; the match to TRBD1 covers 8 bases. V lost 2 bases to trimming and J lost 6 bases; unmatched junction nucleotides: 9. Germline CDR1 is MNHEY and CDR2 is SVGEGT. The CDR3 extends over 15 amino acids. CDR3 DNA: TGTGCCAGCAGTTACCCTTTCGGCAGGGGGCGCGAGCAGTACTTC. Translated, it gives CASSYPFGRGREQYF.

This clonotype is a singleton in its sample. V and J are TRBV12-3 or TRBV12-4 and TRBJ2-5, with D unclear. The ends were cut back, 8 bases at V and 9 bases at J, with 10 bases in the middle. CDR3 length: 10 residues. The chain's CDR3 is CASGNRAQYF. The CDR3 DNA follows: TGTGCCAGCGGCAATCGGGCCCAGTACTTC.

This clonotype was seen at least ten times. This chain uses TRBV6-2 or TRBV6-3 with TRBJ2-5, with 10 positions matching TRBD2. CDR3 length: 14 residues. Germline V gene lookup returns CDR1 MNHEY and CDR2 SVGEGT. Losses at the gene ends were 8 bases for V and 5 bases for J; bases not matched to a gene: 8. This CDR3 is CASRASGGGETQYF. The CDR3, as DNA: TGTGCCAGCCGGGCTAGCGGGGGAGGGGAGACCCAGTACTTC.

This clonotype has only a few counts. The chain is built from TRBV20-1 and TRBJ2-5; TRBD2 aligns across 15 bases. Germline V lookup: CDR1 DFQATT, CDR2 SNEGSKA (reference sequence). This CDR3 region has 16 residues. The V gene end was trimmed by 1 base and the J gene end by 5 bases; junction bases not matched to a gene: 5. CDR3 bases: TGCAGTGCTAGAGTTCGGACTAGCGGGGGGGAGGAGACCCAGTACTTC. It specifies CSARVRTSGGEETQYF.

The genes are TRBV7-2 and TRBJ1-4; a possible D gene is TRBD1 (5 bases). The CDR3 loop spans 15 amino acids. V was clipped by 5 bases and J by 6 bases, with 16 bases between them. Looked up from germline, CDR1 is SGHTA and CDR2 is FQGNSA. CDR3 coding DNA: TGTGCCAGCAGCCCCCGGGCAGGGATGGATGAAAAACTGTTTTTT. This codes for CASSPRAGMDEKLFF.

This chain uses TRBV5-1 with TRBJ1-1; D uncertain. V lost 5 bases and J 8 bases, leaving 16 bases between the germline ends. Germline V gives CDR1 SGHRS, CDR2 YFSETQ. CDR3 length: 13 residues. The CDR3 DNA follows: TGCGCCAGCAGGGAGGCCCCGTCCCCCGAAGCTTTCTTT. This codes for CASREAPSPEAFF.

This chain connects TRBV6-1 to TRBJ2-2; D unclear. Per germline, CDR1 MNHNS and CDR2 SASEGT. The CDR3 runs 12 residues. V was shortened by 5 bases and J by 7 bases, with 8 bases between the two germline ends. For the CDR3, the DNA is TGTGCCAGCAGTTACCGTGGCGGGGAGCTGTTTTTT. Its protein is CASSYRGGELFF.